This T cell receptor (beta chain) comes out of a study of cytomegalovirus exposure and HLA in healthy donors. Participants comprised healthy donors of bone marrow. The CDR3 has 15 residues. Germline CDR1 LGHNA, CDR2 YSLEER. Trimming took 7 bases from V and 6 from J; bases not matched to a gene: 8. Regarding the study as a whole: In all likelihood, a cluster of highly shared sequence variants was a sequencing artifact. Reportedly, HLA-A and HLA-B alleles of most subjects were accurately predicted from TCR beta.

About this clone itself: Its antigen is still unknown.

PCR used 60 Vbeta primers and 13 Jbeta primers. Libraries were prepared by immunoSEQ multiplex PCR; TCRdb keeps only in-frame clonotypes and omits some of them. The sample holds 100,000 or so clones, around 80% seen once. Sequencing was done on a sample of PBMCs. The rearrangement joins TRBV4-3 to TRBJ2-2, with TRBD2 matching over 10 bases. The receptor's source is a male donor in good health and CMV-seropositive. The CDR3 DNA reads TGCGCCAGCAACAGCGGAGCGGGGGGGCCCGGGGAGCTGTTTTTT. This gives the protein CASNSGAGGPGELFF.